This T cell receptor (beta chain) emerged from a study of T cells after yellow fever vaccination. Study results and caveats: In FACS-sorted repertoires, abundant clonotypes from the bulk population could appear as contaminants. The CD4 compartment and the CD8 compartment contained a small share of clonotypes in common. After the booster, around 95% of CD4 and more than 85% of CD8 primary-response clones were re-detected.

CDR3 length equals 14 residues. V was trimmed by 5 bases and J by 6 bases, leaving 14 bases between them. The germline V gene encodes CDR1 MNHEY and CDR2 SMNVEV (reference sequence). Production of TCR cDNA was by 5'RACE template switching, which also added a universal primer site and UMIs. TCRdb redid the calling of the 5' RACE reads with MiXCR, one entry per CDR3 protein. In the table there are about 250,000 distinct CDR3 sequences, more than 3.5% of which are singletons. In this sample, this clonotype turned up many times. Antigen: not known. The TCR originated in a young man who received the YFV17D yellow fever vaccine. This material consisted of PBMCs, taken 15 days after the yellow fever booster vaccination. The V and J genes are TRBV27 and TRBJ2-1; D remains ambiguous. CDR3 loop: CASSRGSTINEQFF. The CDR3 nucleotides are TGTGCCAGCAGTCGAGGTAGCACGATCAATGAGCAGTTCTTC.